The next 27 T cell receptor beta chains were all read from a single sample in a study of regulatory T cells in long-lasting Graves disease. According to the study, TCR beta libraries were built with iRepertoire HTBI primers and CDR3-region Arm-PCR. TCRdb re-analysed the multiplex PCR reads in MiXCR, keeping a single row per CDR3 protein. The sample lists about 500,000 distinct CDR3 sequences; 15% to 20% were seen once. The time point denotes: newly diagnosed GD, antithyroid drugs for less than 3 months. Extracted RNA from PBMCs served as the source of the TCR library. Another study also made use of these data, one on T cells in Graves' hyperthyroidism and ophthalmopathy.

The source material was peripheral blood mononuclear cells (PBMCs), sampled at new diagnosis, from a patient treated with antithyroid drugs. The receptors come from a man aged 35-49 years with Graves disease.

This clonotype was seen a handful of times. This chain links TRBV28 with TRBJ1-4, with D tentatively TRBD1 (5 bases). This CDR3 is built from 14 residues. The V and J ends lost 6 bases and 7 bases respectively, with 15 bases between them. From germline, CDR1 is MDHEN and CDR2 SYDVKM. The CDR3 here is CASSPPRGGEKLFF. The CDR3 DNA sequence: TGTGCCAGCAGCCCTCCTCGGGGGGGTGAAAAACTGTTTTTT.

This clonotype was detected ten times or more. V is TRBV11-2 and J is TRBJ2-7, with D unclear. The CDR3 spans 14 residues. V shed 2 bases and J shed 1 base, with 9 bases lying between them. From germline, CDR1 is SGHAT and CDR2 FQNNGV. CDR3 residues: CASSLRLSSYEQYF. CDR3 DNA: TGTGCCAGCAGCTTAAGACTCTCTTCCTACGAGCAGTACTTC.

This clonotype was observed a handful of times. The rearrangement uses TRBV29-1 and TRBJ2-4; D is uncertain. Trimming removed 2 bases at V and 0 bases at J, with 2 bases between. CDR1 SQVTM and CDR2 ANQGSEA come from the germline V gene. The CDR3 runs to 12 residues. The chain's CDR3 is CSVELAKNIQYF. CDR3 in DNA: TGCAGCGTTGAACTAGCCAAAAACATTCAGTACTTC.

This clonotype was counted ten times or more. This chain links TRBV7-9 with TRBJ2-2; D might be TRBD1 (5 bases). The CDR3 consists of 15 residues. Germline CDR1 SEHNR, CDR2 FQNEAQ (reference sequence). Trimming shortened V by 2 bases and J by 1 base, and 8 bases separated the two germline ends. Written as DNA, the CDR3 is TGTGCCAGCAGCTTATTAGGACAGAACACCGGGGAGCTGTTTTTT. This translates into CASSLLGQNTGELFF.

The V gene is TRBV19, the J gene TRBJ1-3, with 12 bases fitting TRBD1. The CDR3 consists of 16 residues. CDR1 LNHDA and CDR2 SQIVND come from the germline V gene (reference sequence). V was pared by 3 bases and J by 3 bases, with 3 bases of the junction left unmatched. In DNA, the CDR3 is TGTGCCAGTAGTATGGGACAGGGGGCGAATGGAAACACCATATATTTT. It translates to CASSMGQGANGNTIYF.

This clonotype came up a few times. The rearrangement uses TRBV6-5 and TRBJ2-5; no clear D gene. Germline V gene lookup returns CDR1 MNHEY and CDR2 SVGAGI. The CDR3 sequence is 16 residues long. V was trimmed by 0 bases and J by 1 base, leaving 12 bases between them. The CDR3 DNA reads as TGTGCCAGCAGTTACTCGTTTCGGCAGCGCCAAGAGACCCAGTACTTC. Translated: CASSYSFRQRQETQYF.

The sample holds many counts of this clonotype. Germline and junction disagree at one end, which may indicate a read error. The chain carries TRBV5-1 and TRBJ2-1; a weak D match, TRBD1 (5 bases). Germline V gene data show CDR1 as SGHRS and CDR2 as YFSETQ. The CDR3 is 15 amino acids. The CDR3 bases are TGCGCCAGCAGCCCAACCGGACCAGGGTACAATAAGCAGTTCTTC. Amino acids: CASSPTGPGYNKQFF. The entire variable domain, with the rest obtained from reference TRBV5-1 and TRBJ2-1, is as follows: KAGVTQTPRYLIKTRGQQVTLSCSPISGHRSVSWYQQTPGQGLQFLFEYFSETQRNKGNFPGRFSGRQFSNSRSEMNVSTLELGDSALYLCASSPTGPGYNKQFFGPGTRLTVL.

This clonotype was detected ten times or more. The gene calls are TRBV3-1 and TRBJ1-4; D possibly corresponds to TRBD1 (6 bases). Germline loops: CDR1 LGHDT, CDR2 YNNKEL (reference sequence). This CDR3 has 15 residues. Trimming removed 0 bases at V and 6 bases at J, with 11 bases between. CDR3 protein: CASSQDGGRDEKLFF. The CDR3 bases are TGTGCCAGCAGCCAAGATGGGGGGCGAGATGAAAAACTGTTTTTT.

This sequence joins TRBV27 and TRBJ2-1; 8 positions agree with TRBD1. CDR3 size: 16 residues. Germline V gene lookup returns CDR1 MNHEY and CDR2 SMNVEV (reference sequence). V shed 6 bases, J shed 7 bases, and the junction held 14 bases outside the gene matches. The DNA of the CDR3 is TGTGCCAGCAGAGGGTTATACAGGGGGAATAGAAATGAGCAGTTCTTC. Translation gives CASRGLYRGNRNEQFF.

The J gene is TRBJ2-1, the V gene TRBV10-3; D is unresolved. The tail of the sequence fits TRBJ2-5 better, so the J call may be wrong. The CDR3 consists of 13 residues. Germline V CDR1 and CDR2: ENHRY, SYGVKD. The CDR3 loop reads CAVEPDGQETQYF. As DNA, the CDR3 is TGTGCCGTGGAACCGGACGGCCAAGAGACCCAGTACTTC.

This clonotype was seen at least ten times. This chain joins TRBV28 and TRBJ2-3, with 10 bases fitting TRBD2. This CDR3 has 19 residues. CDR1 is MDHEN, CDR2 SYDVKM, per germline. Trimming cost V 3 bases and J 0 bases; bases outside gene matches: 12. The CDR3 protein is CASSFPNPLAGGSTDTQYF. In DNA form, the CDR3 reads TGTGCCAGCAGTTTTCCAAACCCCTTAGCGGGAGGTAGCACAGATACGCAGTATTTT.

Of note for this clonotype: A read error is possible here, since a much larger clone lies one base away. DNA for the CDR3: TGCAGTGCTAGAGATCGGACAGGCCACAACTTTAACTATGGCCACACCTTC. Amino acid sequence: CSARDRTGHNFNYGHTF. The J gene is TRBJ1-2, the V gene TRBV20-1; 7 bases fit TRBD1. Per the germline V gene, CDR1 is DFQATT and CDR2 is SNEGSKA (reference sequence). This CDR3 has 17 residues.

This clonotype was recorded many times. The chain carries TRBV5-1 and TRBJ2-1; 8 positions agree with TRBD1. CDR3 length: 15 amino acids. Germline CDR1 and CDR2: SGHRS and YFSETQ. V dropped 0 bases and J dropped 7; count of bases not matched to a gene: 6. The CDR3 protein is CASSLADRAGNEQFF. CDR3 coding DNA: TGCGCCAGCAGCTTGGCGGACAGGGCGGGAAATGAGCAGTTCTTC.

This clonotype was picked up many times. The chain is built from TRBV11-2 and TRBJ2-3, with D perhaps matching TRBD2 (6 bases). The CDR3 length is 16 residues. CDR1 is SGHAT and CDR2 is FQNNGV in the germline V gene. With 5 bases removed from V and 1 base from J, the gap between germline ends came to 16 bases. CDR3 region: CASSPAGSGRTDTQYF. The CDR3 bases are TGTGCCAGCAGCCCCGCCGGGAGCGGACGCACAGATACGCAGTATTTT.

This clonotype has ten or more counts. The V and J genes are TRBV30 and TRBJ1-2; D call uncertain. V was trimmed by 0 bases and J by 5 bases, leaving 13 bases between them. The CDR3 runs 14 residues. Germline V CDR1 and CDR2: GTSNPN, SVGIG (reference sequence). CDR3 nucleotide sequence: TGTGCCTGGAGTGTACCGGGTGGAGGGTATGGCTACACCTTC. Translation gives CAWSVPGGGYGYTF.

The V call is TRBV28, the J call TRBJ1-1; the D is unclear. Trimming removed 7 bases at V and 0 bases at J, with 9 bases between. Germline V gives CDR1 MDHEN, CDR2 SYDVKM. The CDR3 runs to 13 residues. The CDR3 sequence is CASITGMNTEAFF. CDR3 DNA sequence: TGTGCCAGCATAACCGGAATGAACACTGAAGCTTTCTTT.

This clonotype was detected ten times or more. V and J are TRBV7-9 and TRBJ2-5, with 7 bases matching TRBD2. Germline CDR1 is SEHNR and CDR2 is FQNEAQ (reference sequence). CDR3 length: 18 residues. Losses at the gene ends were 2 bases for V and 6 bases for J; bases not matched to a gene: 18. CDR3 nucleotide sequence: TGTGCCAGCAGCTTACCCCCCGGGGAGCCGGGAGGTATTAAGACCCAGTACTTC. Its protein is CASSLPPGEPGGIKTQYF.

The chain couples TRBV28 to TRBJ2-2; TRBD2 is a possible D gene (6 bases). The CDR3 loop spans 15 amino acids. Germline assignment: CDR1 MDHEN and CDR2 SYDVKM. V dropped 5 bases and J dropped 3 bases, with 13 bases sitting between them. The CDR3 nucleotides are TGTGCCAGCAGTGAACCCCGGGACTACACCGGGGAGCTGTTTTTT. It translates to CASSEPRDYTGELFF.

In its sample, this clonotype was seen a few times. This chain connects TRBV24-1 to TRBJ1-5; 7 bases align to TRBD1. CDR1 is KGHDR and CDR2 is SFDVKD in the germline V gene. This CDR3 spans 17 amino acids. V lost 4 bases, J lost 0 bases, and 8 bases stayed unmatched. The CDR3: CATSETGATYSNQPQHF. CDR3 bases: TGTGCCACCAGTGAAACAGGGGCAACCTATAGCAATCAGCCCCAGCATTTT.

This clonotype appeared many times. This chain links TRBV6-1 with TRBJ2-2, with a weak D call TRBD2 (5 bases). Germline V CDR1 and CDR2: MNHNS, SASEGT. This CDR3 has 15 residues. V gave up 6 bases and J gave up 4 bases, with 15 bases separating them. CDR3 nucleotide sequence: TGTGCCAGCAGAGACGGAGGCACAAGCACCGGGGAGCTGTTTTTT. Its protein is CASRDGGTSTGELFF.

In its sample, this clonotype was seen many times. The CDR3 reads CASSLGHNSGNTIYF. DNA for the CDR3: TGTGCCAGCAGCTTGGGACATAACTCTGGAAACACCATATATTTT. V gene TRBV7-8 combines with J gene TRBJ1-3; D perhaps matches TRBD1 (6 bases). Germline assignment: CDR1 SGHVS and CDR2 FQNEAQ. This CDR3 region has 15 residues. Trimming took off 3 bases at V and 0 bases at J, with 9 bases between the two ends.

This clonotype was seen many times. The chain employs TRBV2 and TRBJ2-7, with a possible D match to TRBD2 (6 bases). The V end was cut by 10 bases, the J end by 6 bases, with 10 bases between. This CDR3 is built from 10 residues. Germline V gene data show CDR1 as SNHLY and CDR2 as FYNNEI. Here the CDR3 reads CATRRGEQYF. The CDR3 DNA reads as TGTGCCACAAGGAGGGGCGAGCAGTACTTC. Complete variable domain (other parts from reference TRBV2 and TRBJ2-7): EPEVTQTPSHQVTQMGQEVILRCVPISNHLYFYWYRQILGQKVEFLVSFYNNEISEKSEIFDDQFSVERPDGSNFTLKIRSTKLEDSAMYFCATRRGEQYFGPGTRLTVT.

This clonotype was detected once. Just one base apart from a much larger clone, this may be a read error. The J gene is TRBJ1-4, the V gene TRBV28; TRBD1 might be the D (5 bases). Per germline, CDR1 MDHEN and CDR2 SYDVKM. The CDR3 is made up of 14 amino acids. The CDR3 DNA reads as TGTGCCAGCAGTTTCCAGACTCCGGGGGAAAAACCGTTTTTT. It translates to CASSFQTPGEKPFF.

This clonotype was detected many times. The junction and the germline gene differ at one end; a read error may be behind it. The chain has TRBV7-9 and TRBJ2-1; D is perhaps TRBD2 (5 bases). The V gene's germline CDR1 is SEHNR and CDR2 FQNEAQ (reference sequence). CDR3 size: 15 residues. CDR3 DNA: TGTGCCAGCAGTTTAGAAGGGAGCTCCTACAATGAGCAGTTCTTC. This codes for CASSLEGSSYNEQFF.

This clonotype was detected many times. This chain connects TRBV2 to TRBJ2-7; the D call may be TRBD1 or TRBD2 (6 bases each). This CDR3 comprises 15 residues. Trimming took off 4 bases at V and 0 bases at J, with 13 bases between the two ends. Germline CDR1 SNHLY, CDR2 FYNNEI. The CDR3 protein is CASSAGARSSYEQYF. The CDR3 DNA reads TGTGCCAGCAGTGCGGGGGCCCGGAGCTCCTACGAGCAGTACTTC.

V usage is TRBV6-1 and J usage is TRBJ1-6, with 11 bases aligning to TRBD1. Looked up from germline, CDR1 is MNHNS and CDR2 is SASEGT. V gave up 6 bases and J gave up 10 bases; unmatched junction bases: 8. The CDR3 length is 15 residues. The CDR3 region has the DNA TGTGCCAGCAGCGGGACGGGGACAGGGGGATCACCCCTCCACTTT. It is translated as CASSGTGTGGSPLHF.

This clonotype was recorded many times. The rearrangement joins TRBV28 to TRBJ1-5, with no clear D. The CDR3 has 17 residues. Trimming removed 5 bases at V and 1 base at J, with 18 bases between. Per the germline V gene, CDR1 is MDHEN and CDR2 is SYDVKM. CDR3 coding DNA: TGTGCCAGCAGTCACCGATCGGGATTAGGGAGCAATCAGCCCCAGCATTTT. Its translation is CASSHRSGLGSNQPQHF.